The T cell receptor beta chain under discussion was sequenced for a study of cytomegalovirus exposure and HLA in healthy donors. Whole-study results and caveats: HLA alleles were associated with 15,000 to 20,000 TCR beta sequences in a later analysis at 0.05 false discovery rate. Within a later analysis, the majority of CMV-associated TCR beta chains appeared HLA-restricted.

The donors comprised healthy bone marrow donors. About this clone itself: The antigen remains undetermined.

The PCR used 60 Vbeta and 13 Jbeta primers. TCRdb's table, derived via immunoSEQ multiplex PCR, lists solely in-frame clones and lacks some. Its clone listing holds over 70,000 clones. Trimming pared 3 bases from V and 10 bases from J, leaving 19 bases between. Per germline, CDR1 LNHNV and CDR2 YYDKDF (reference sequence). The CDR3 is made up of 15 amino acids. The sequenced sample consisted of PBMCs. The chain has TRBV15 and TRBJ2-1; maybe TRBD1 (7 bases). This receptor was obtained from a woman in her 40s in good health and CMV-seropositive. CDR3 region: CATSRGGTVTREQFF. DNA for the CDR3: TGTGCCACCAGCAGGGGCGGGACAGTTACGAGGGAGCAGTTCTTC.